This T cell receptor beta chain was identified during a study of shared clonotypes between healthy human individuals. Every immunoSEQ plate was one replicate of a subset's evenly spread DNA. Sequencing was performed with immunoSEQ multiplex PCR; in TCRdb, only in-frame clones are kept and a portion is missing. This table holds roughly 500,000 clones, around 75% found once. Healthy HIV-negative adults with no recent acute infections or vaccinations were recruited as donors. Unsorted samples, those not sorted, used approximately 88 million PBMCs for genomic DNA. CDR3 length: 12 amino acids. Germline CDR1 is SGDLS and CDR2 is YYNGEE. Trimming removed 4 bases from V and 5 bases from J, with 9 bases in between.

Sequencing was performed on PBMCs. The rearrangement joins TRBV9 to TRBJ1-2; D not resolved. The origin of this receptor is a woman in her forties in good health. Some clones in this sample may be carry-over from other donors' samples. In DNA, the CDR3 is TGTGCCAGCAGCCCCCGGGGTTATGGCTACACCTTC. It encodes CASSPRGYGYTF.